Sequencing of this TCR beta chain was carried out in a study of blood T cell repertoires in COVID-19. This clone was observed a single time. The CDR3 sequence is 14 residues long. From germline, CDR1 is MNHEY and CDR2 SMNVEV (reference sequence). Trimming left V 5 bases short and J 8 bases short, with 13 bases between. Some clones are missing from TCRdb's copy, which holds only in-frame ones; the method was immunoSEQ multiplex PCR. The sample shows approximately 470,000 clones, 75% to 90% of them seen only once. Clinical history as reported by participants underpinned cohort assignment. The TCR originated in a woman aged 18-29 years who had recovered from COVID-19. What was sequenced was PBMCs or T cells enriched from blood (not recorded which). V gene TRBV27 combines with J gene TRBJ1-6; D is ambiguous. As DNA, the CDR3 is TGTGCCAGCAGTGAAATTCCACGGGATTCACCCCTCCACTTT. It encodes CASSEIPRDSPLHF.